This is a list of T cell receptor beta chains from one sample in a study of OX40 agonist ivuxolimab in advanced cancers. Assay used: immunoSEQ multiplex PCR; TCRdb lists only in-frame clones, some missing. The table has 50,000 to 65,000 clones, around 89% seen once. Sample: CD4+ or CD8+ T cells sorted from blood, taken in a trial of the OX40 agonist ivuxolimab. Receptors originate from an adult with an advanced solid tumor such as melanoma, head and neck, liver or kidney cancer. The CDR3 runs from the conserved cysteine through the conserved F or W. Each record gives: V gene, CDR3 length, J gene, CDR3 protein.

TRBV28	14	TRBJ1-5	CASRSPGGNQPQHF
TRBV29-1	14	TRBJ2-3	CSSRYGKSADTQYF
TRBV18	15	TRBJ2-2	CASSPQENRFGELFF
TRBV30	13	TRBJ1-5	CAWSKDSNQPQHF
TRBV5-1	15	TRBJ1-2	CASSLAPEMSYGYTF
TRBV6-1	13	TRBJ1-1	CASSDGGAGEAFF
TRBV20-1	11	TRBJ1-2	CSARRYPGYTF
TRBV18	16	TRBJ2-2	CASSPYKELNTGELFF
TRBV27	16	TRBJ1-3	CASSRTTGGSGNTIYF
TRBV5-1	12	TRBJ1-4	CASSTDREKLFF
TRBV5-1	14	TRBJ1-1	CASSSNGQGARSFF
TRBV7-7	16	TRBJ2-7	CASSLKLGAPTYEQYF
TRBV18	13	TRBJ2-5	CASSPGERETQYF
TRBV4-1	15	TRBJ1-5	CASSSQGYSNQPQHF
TRBV9	16	TRBJ1-1	CASSSPPDRVNTEAFF
TRBV14	13	TRBJ2-7	CASSQFRGREQYF
TRBV5-1	13	TRBJ2-3	CASSLGSVGSQYF
TRBV18	14	TRBJ2-5	CASSPGLVIETQYF
TRBV7-3	14	TRBJ2-2	CASSLDRQRGELFF
TRBV14	18	TRBJ1-4	CASSQDRSSGQANEKLFF
TRBV29-1	13	.	CSVEGETPYEQYF
TRBV7-6	16	TRBJ2-1	CASSVLPPSSYNEQFF
TRBV21-1	14	TRBJ2-7	CASSKEGETYEQYF
TRBV5-6	10	TRBJ1-1	CARGYTEAFF
TRBV6-1	14	TRBJ1-2	CASSATGTGGGYTF